What follows is one TCR beta chain and its context. Its specificity is not known. This specimen belongs to a study of cytomegalovirus exposure and HLA in healthy donors. With 4 bases removed from V and 7 bases from J, the gap between germline ends came to 16 bases. Germline-derived CDR1 and CDR2 are SNHLY and FYNNEI. The CDR3 has 15 amino acids. Likely unrecorded immune exposures existed in these nominally healthy donors. The study ran its PCR with 60 Vbeta and 13 Jbeta primers. The protocol was immunoSEQ multiplex PCR, while the TCRdb copy is restricted to in-frame clones and leaves out a portion. The data contain 160,000 or so clones, around 79% of them singletons. Notes on the study in general: It was likely that a cluster of highly shared sequence variants was a sequencing artifact. In a later analysis, a genetic analysis reported fewer productive-TCR N-insertions in an Asian-associated ancestry cluster than the cohort average. A later examination showed that TCR association rates differed by HLA locus, with DRB1 most and HLA-C fewest.

The chain employs TRBV2 and TRBJ2-2, with D possibly TRBD1 on 6 matching bases. Sequenced: PBMCs. The receptor comes from a man in his forties in good health and CMV-seropositive. CDR3 bases: TGTGCCAGCAGTGTGTTACAGGGTACGGGCGGGGAGCTGTTTTTT. Protein: CASSVLQGTGGELFF.